Presented here are 19 T cell receptor beta chains from one specimen sequenced in a study of cytomegalovirus exposure and HLA in healthy donors. Both 60 Vbeta primers and 13 Jbeta primers went into the PCR. Measured with immunoSEQ multiplex PCR; TCRdb has only the in-frame clones, and not every one. The repertoire includes tens of thousands of clones, 72% of them detected once, and about 12% sits in the top ten. The sequenced material came from PBMCs. These receptors were collected from a woman between 35 and 50 years old in good health and CMV-seropositive.

The rearrangement joins TRBV6-1 to TRBJ2-5; D remains unclear. The J call may be faulty, since TRBJ2-7 better matches the DNA end. In germline, CDR1 is MNHNS, CDR2 SASEGT. This CDR3 region has 13 residues. CDR3 in amino acids: CASRKDRDYEQYF. The CDR3 coding sequence is TGTGCCAGCCGCAAGGACCGAGACTACGAGCAGTACTTC.

V and J are TRBV25-1 and TRBJ1-4; D not certain. The CDR3 consists of 14 residues. Trimming pared 6 bases from V and 3 bases from J, leaving 11 bases between. Germline V gene sequence: CDR1 MGHDK, CDR2 SYGVNS. CDR3 in DNA: TGTGCCAGCAGCGAGAGGGATGCTAATGAAAAACTGTTTTTT. Translated, it gives CASSERDANEKLFF.

J is TRBJ2-4 and V is TRBV9; possibly TRBD2 for D (6 bases). V shed 0 bases and J shed 6 bases, with 10 bases lying between them. CDR3 length: 14 residues. Germline V gene lookup returns CDR1 SGDLS and CDR2 YYNGEE. The CDR3, as DNA: TGTGCCAGCAGCGTAGATGTGGGGGGAAACATTCAGTACTTC. Its protein product is CASSVDVGGNIQYF.

This clone is a singleton in its sample. V is TRBV5-1 and J is TRBJ2-5, with 8 bases that match TRBD1. J lost 1 base, V lost 0 bases, and 14 bases had no gene match. This CDR3 has 19 amino acids. Germline CDR1 SGHRS, CDR2 YFSETQ. The CDR3 DNA sequence: TGCGCCAGCAGCTTGGTTGGGGCAGGGGGCTTGCTATTCCAAGAGACCCAGTACTTC. This translates into CASSLVGAGGLLFQETQYF. Complete variable domain (other parts from reference TRBV5-1 and TRBJ2-5): KAGVTQTPRYLIKTRGQQVTLSCSPISGHRSVSWYQQTPGQGLQFLFEYFSETQRNKGNFPGRFSGRQFSNSRSEMNVSTLELGDSALYLCASSLVGAGGLLFQETQYFGPGTRLLVL.

J is TRBJ1-4 and V is TRBV9, with 9 bases that match TRBD1. Per the germline V gene, CDR1 is SGDLS and CDR2 is YYNGEE. The CDR3 runs 15 residues. The junction had 9 bases not matched to a gene; V was cut back by 4 bases and J by 8 bases. CDR3 DNA sequence: TGTGCCAGCAGCACCCGGACAGGGGAAAGGGAAAAACTGTTTTTT. The encoded protein is CASSTRTGEREKLFF.

This clone was seen more than once but under ten times. The V call is TRBV13, the J call TRBJ1-1, with D perhaps matching TRBD1 (6 bases). There are 12 residues in the CDR3. The V and J ends lost 4 bases and 10 bases respectively, with 13 bases between them. Germline loops: CDR1 PRHDT, CDR2 FYEKMQ (reference sequence). CDR3 coding DNA: TGTGCCAGCAGCTCCAGGGGTTGGGGAGCTTTCTTT. It encodes CASSSRGWGAFF.

V and J are TRBV5-1 and TRBJ2-2, with TRBD2 matching over 8 bases. The length of the CDR3 is 17 residues. The V gene end was trimmed by 0 bases and the J gene end by 4 bases; junction bases not matched to a gene: 8. Germline CDR1 is SGHRS and CDR2 is YFSETQ. In DNA form, the CDR3 reads TGCGCCAGCAGCTTGGGGGCCCTCGGGGGGGCCACCGGGGAGCTGTTTTTT. It yields the protein CASSLGALGGATGELFF.

The J gene is TRBJ2-1, the V gene TRBV6-5, with a weak D call TRBD2 (5 bases). This CDR3 is built from 13 residues. V lost 5 bases, J lost 7 bases, and 12 bases lay in between. Germline V gene data show CDR1 as MNHEY and CDR2 as SVGAGI. The CDR3 reads CASSPSRGNEQFF. The CDR3 DNA sequence: TGTGCCAGCAGTCCCTCCCGGGGTAATGAGCAGTTCTTC.

The chain carries TRBV5-1 and TRBJ2-7; no clear D gene. Trimming removed 1 base from V and 3 bases from J, with 5 bases in between. CDR1 and CDR2 (germline): SGHRS, YFSETQ. This CDR3 contains 12 residues. The CDR3 here is CASSLFRYEQYF. The CDR3 DNA reads as TGCGCCAGCAGCTTGTTCCGCTACGAGCAGTACTTC.

This rearrangement joins TRBV7-3 to TRBJ1-2, with D maybe TRBD1 (6 bases). There are 14 residues in the CDR3. Germline V gene sequence: CDR1 SGHTA, CDR2 FQGTGA. Trimming removed 4 bases at V and 5 bases at J, with 14 bases between. CDR3 amino acids: CASSWTRTDYGYTF. CDR3 sequence (DNA): TGTGCCAGCAGCTGGACACGGACAGATTATGGCTACACCTTC.

The rearrangement links TRBV4-1 to TRBJ2-7; weak D call: TRBD2 (5 bases). The CDR3 consists of 16 residues. V lost 0 bases to trimming and J lost 2 bases, with 14 bases between them. Per germline, CDR1 MGHRA and CDR2 YSYEKL. In nucleotides, the CDR3 is TGCGCCAGCAGCCAAGAATTCGAGGGTACGGCCTACGAGCAGTACTTC. Amino acids: CASSQEFEGTAYEQYF.

V gene TRBV15 combines with J gene TRBJ1-4; TRBD1 is a possible D gene (5 bases). Trimming took off 1 base at V and 8 bases at J, with 14 bases between the two ends. The CDR3 covers 15 residues. Per germline, CDR1 LNHNV and CDR2 YYDKDF (reference sequence). The CDR3 nucleotides are TGTGCCACCAGCAGAGGGGGACGGGGAGGAGAAAAACTGTTTTTT. This gives the protein CATSRGGRGGEKLFF.

Remarks on this clone: The same CDR3 is also encoded by other DNA sequences in this sample. The rearrangement uses TRBV7-3 and TRBJ1-1; the D gene is possibly TRBD1 (6 bases). The CDR3 totals 13 residues. CDR1 SGHTA and CDR2 FQGTGA come from the germline V gene. V was pared by 5 bases and J by 1 base, with 8 bases between. CDR3 sequence (DNA): TGTGCCAGCAGCCAGACAGGGAACACTGAAGCTTTCTTT. The encoded protein is CASSQTGNTEAFF.

V is TRBV29-1 and J is TRBJ2-7; TRBD2 matches 7 bases. CDR3 length equals 13 residues. J lost 5 bases, V lost 2 bases, and 6 bases had no gene match. In germline, CDR1 is SQVTM, CDR2 ANQGSEA. DNA for the CDR3: TGCAGCGTTGAAACGGGGGGTGGGGACGAGCAGTACTTC. Amino acid sequence: CSVETGGGDEQYF.

CDR3 amino acids: CAWSVQSYEQYF. The CDR3 nucleotides read TGTGCCTGGAGTGTACAATCCTACGAGCAGTACTTC. The gene calls are TRBV30 and TRBJ2-7; the D is unclear. The CDR3 contains 12 residues. In germline, CDR1 is GTSNPN, CDR2 SVGIG (reference sequence). Trimming took 0 bases from V and 1 from J, leaving 4 bases between them.

The rearrangement uses TRBV6-6 and TRBJ2-3; 11 nucleotides match TRBD1. V lost 2 bases to trimming and J lost 4 bases; unmatched junction nucleotides: 5. Germline loops: CDR1 MNHNY, CDR2 SVGAGI (reference sequence). CDR3 length: 16 amino acids. The CDR3 coding sequence is TGTGCCAGCAGTTACGGACAGGGGGCTCTCGCAGATACGCAGTATTTT. Its translation: CASSYGQGALADTQYF.

This clone is a singleton in its sample. The chain couples TRBV19 to TRBJ1-2; the match to TRBD1 covers 7 bases. V lost 1 base, J lost 3 bases, and 2 bases stayed unmatched. There are 14 residues in the CDR3. Germline V lookup: CDR1 LNHDA, CDR2 SQIVND (reference sequence). This CDR3 is CASSIGTGDYGYTF. The CDR3 DNA sequence: TGTGCCAGTAGTATAGGGACAGGCGACTATGGCTACACCTTC.

This chain joins TRBV6-8 and TRBJ2-5; TRBD1 might be the D (6 bases). The assigned J gene may be wrong: the sequence end matches TRBJ2-7 better. This CDR3 spans 14 amino acids. Germline V lookup: CDR1 MNHGY, CDR2 SAAAGT. Written as DNA, the CDR3 is TGTGCCAGCAGTTACGGACAGACCTCCTACGAGCAGTACTTC. Its protein product is CASSYGQTSYEQYF.

The rearrangement joins TRBV19 to TRBJ2-7, with 7 bases lining up with TRBD1. The J segment lost 0 bases and the V segment lost 5 bases, leaving 4 bases of the junction unmatched. Germline V lookup: CDR1 LNHDA, CDR2 SQIVND (reference sequence). The CDR3 extends over 14 amino acids. The CDR3 DNA is TGTGCCAGTAGTTTCACAGGGGCCTCCTACGAGCAGTACTTC. This encodes CASSFTGASYEQYF.